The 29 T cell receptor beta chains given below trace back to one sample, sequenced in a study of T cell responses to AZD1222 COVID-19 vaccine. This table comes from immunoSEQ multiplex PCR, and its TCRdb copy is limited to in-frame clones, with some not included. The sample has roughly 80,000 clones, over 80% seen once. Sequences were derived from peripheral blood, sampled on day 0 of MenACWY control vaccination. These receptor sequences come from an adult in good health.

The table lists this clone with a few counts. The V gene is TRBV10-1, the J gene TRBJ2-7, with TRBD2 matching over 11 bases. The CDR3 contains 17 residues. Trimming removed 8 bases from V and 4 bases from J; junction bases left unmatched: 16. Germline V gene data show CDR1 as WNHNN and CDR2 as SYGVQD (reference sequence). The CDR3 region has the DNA TGCGCCAGCCGAACCAAACAATACGGGACTAGCGGATACGAGCAGTACTTC. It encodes CASRTKQYGTSGYEQYF.

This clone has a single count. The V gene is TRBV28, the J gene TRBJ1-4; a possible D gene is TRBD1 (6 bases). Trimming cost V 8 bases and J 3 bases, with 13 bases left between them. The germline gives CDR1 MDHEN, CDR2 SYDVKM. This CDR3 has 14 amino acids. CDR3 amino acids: CASVEGGSNEKLFF. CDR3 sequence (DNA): TGTGCCAGCGTCGAGGGGGGGTCTAATGAAAAACTGTTTTTT.

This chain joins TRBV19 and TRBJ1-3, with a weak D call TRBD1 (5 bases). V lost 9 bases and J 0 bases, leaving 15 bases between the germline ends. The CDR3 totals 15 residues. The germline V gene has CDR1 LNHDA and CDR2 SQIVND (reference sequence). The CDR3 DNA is TGTGCCAGCGGAGTACAGGTCTTCTCTGGAAACACCATATATTTT. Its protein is CASGVQVFSGNTIYF.

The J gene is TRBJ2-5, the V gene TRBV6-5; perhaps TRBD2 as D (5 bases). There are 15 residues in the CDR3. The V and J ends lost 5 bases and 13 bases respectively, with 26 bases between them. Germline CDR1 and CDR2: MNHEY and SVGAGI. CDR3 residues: CASSPWTGSTSQRYF. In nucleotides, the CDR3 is TGTGCCAGCAGTCCCTGGACTGGATCGACCTCGCAGCGGTACTTC.

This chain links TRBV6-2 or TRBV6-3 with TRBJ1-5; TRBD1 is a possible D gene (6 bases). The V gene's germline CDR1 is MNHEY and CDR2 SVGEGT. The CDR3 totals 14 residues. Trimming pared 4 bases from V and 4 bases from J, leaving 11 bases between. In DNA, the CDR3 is TGTGCCAGCAGTTTTCACACAGGGAATCAGCCCCAGCATTTT. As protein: CASSFHTGNQPQHF.

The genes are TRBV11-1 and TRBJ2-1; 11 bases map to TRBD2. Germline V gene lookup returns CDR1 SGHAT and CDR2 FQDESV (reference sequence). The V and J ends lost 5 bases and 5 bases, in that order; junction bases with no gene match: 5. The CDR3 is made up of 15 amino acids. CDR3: CASSKGLAGNNEQFF. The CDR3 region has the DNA TGTGCCAGCAGCAAAGGACTAGCGGGTAACAATGAGCAGTTCTTC.

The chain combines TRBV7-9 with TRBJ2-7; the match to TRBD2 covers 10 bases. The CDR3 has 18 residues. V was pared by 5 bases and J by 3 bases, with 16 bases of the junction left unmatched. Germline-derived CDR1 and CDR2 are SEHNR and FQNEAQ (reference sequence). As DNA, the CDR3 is TGTGCCAGCAGCGGGGGACTAGCGAGCGGAGGGCTGAACTACGAGCAGTACTTC. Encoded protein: CASSGGLASGGLNYEQYF.

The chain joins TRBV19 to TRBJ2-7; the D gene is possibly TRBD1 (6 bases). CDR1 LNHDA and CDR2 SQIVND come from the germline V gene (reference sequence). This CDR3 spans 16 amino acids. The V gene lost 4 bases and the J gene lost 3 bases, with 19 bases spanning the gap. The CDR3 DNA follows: TGTGCCAGTAGTACCGGTCCAAGTGAGGGGGTCTACGAGCAGTACTTC. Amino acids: CASSTGPSEGVYEQYF.

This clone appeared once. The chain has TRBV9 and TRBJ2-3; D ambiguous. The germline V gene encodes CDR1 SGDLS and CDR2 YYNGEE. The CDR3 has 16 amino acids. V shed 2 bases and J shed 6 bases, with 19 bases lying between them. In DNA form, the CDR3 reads TGTGCCAGCAGCGTCCCGGACCCTAGGGCCCCTGATACGCAGTATTTT. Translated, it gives CASSVPDPRAPDTQYF. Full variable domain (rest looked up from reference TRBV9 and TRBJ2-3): DSGVTQTPKHLITATGQRVTLRCSPRSGDLSVYWYQQSLDQGLQFLIQYYNGEERAKGNILERFSAQQFPDLHSELNLSSLELGDSALYFCASSVPDPRAPDTQYFGPGTRLTVL.

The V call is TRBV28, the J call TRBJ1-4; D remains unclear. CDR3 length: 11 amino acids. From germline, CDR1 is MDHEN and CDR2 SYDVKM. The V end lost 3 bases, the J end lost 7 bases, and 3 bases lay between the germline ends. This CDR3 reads CASSLTEKLFF. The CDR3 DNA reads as TGTGCCAGCAGTTTGACTGAAAAACTGTTTTTT.

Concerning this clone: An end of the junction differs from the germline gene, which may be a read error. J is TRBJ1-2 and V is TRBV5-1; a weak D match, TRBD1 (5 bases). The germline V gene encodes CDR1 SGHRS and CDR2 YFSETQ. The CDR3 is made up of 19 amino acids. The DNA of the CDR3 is TGCGCCAGCAGCCAAAACCCTTCTCCATCTGGCGGGGGTAACTCTGGCTACACCTTC. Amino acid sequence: CASSQNPSPSGGGNSGYTF.

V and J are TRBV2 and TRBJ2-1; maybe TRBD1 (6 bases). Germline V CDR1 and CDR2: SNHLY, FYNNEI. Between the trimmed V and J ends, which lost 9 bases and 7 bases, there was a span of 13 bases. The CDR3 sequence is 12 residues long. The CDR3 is CARLVRGNEQFF. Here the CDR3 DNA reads TGTGCCAGACTAGTTAGGGGGAATGAGCAGTTCTTC.

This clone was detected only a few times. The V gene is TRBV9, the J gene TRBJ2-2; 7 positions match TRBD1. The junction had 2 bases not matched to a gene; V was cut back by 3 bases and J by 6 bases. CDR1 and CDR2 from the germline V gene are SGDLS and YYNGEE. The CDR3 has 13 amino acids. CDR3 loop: CASSDTGAGELFF. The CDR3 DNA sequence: TGTGCCAGCAGCGACACAGGGGCCGGGGAGCTGTTTTTT.

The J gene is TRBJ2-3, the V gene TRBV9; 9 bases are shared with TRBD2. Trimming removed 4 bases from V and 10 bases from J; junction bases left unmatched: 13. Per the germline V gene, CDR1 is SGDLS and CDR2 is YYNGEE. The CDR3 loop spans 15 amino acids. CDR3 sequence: CASSPGAVAGESQYF. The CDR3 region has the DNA TGTGCCAGCAGCCCCGGGGCGGTAGCGGGAGAATCGCAGTATTTT.

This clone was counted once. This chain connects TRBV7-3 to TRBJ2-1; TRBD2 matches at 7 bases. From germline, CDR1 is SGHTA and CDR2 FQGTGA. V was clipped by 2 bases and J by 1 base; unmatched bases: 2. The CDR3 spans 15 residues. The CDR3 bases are TGTGCCAGCAGCTTAGAGCGGGGTTCCTACAATGAGCAGTTCTTC. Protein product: CASSLERGSYNEQFF.

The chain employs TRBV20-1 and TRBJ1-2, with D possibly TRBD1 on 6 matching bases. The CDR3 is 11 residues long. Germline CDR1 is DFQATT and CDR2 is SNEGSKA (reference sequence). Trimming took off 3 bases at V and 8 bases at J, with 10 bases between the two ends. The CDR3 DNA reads TGCAGTGCTAGGCAGGGGACCGGCTACACCTTC. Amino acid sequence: CSARQGTGYTF.

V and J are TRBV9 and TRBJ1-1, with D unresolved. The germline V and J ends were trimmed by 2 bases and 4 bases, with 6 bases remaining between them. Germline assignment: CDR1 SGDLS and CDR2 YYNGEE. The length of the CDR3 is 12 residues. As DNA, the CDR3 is TGTGCCAGCAGCGTCGATAGCACTGAAGCTTTCTTT. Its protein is CASSVDSTEAFF.

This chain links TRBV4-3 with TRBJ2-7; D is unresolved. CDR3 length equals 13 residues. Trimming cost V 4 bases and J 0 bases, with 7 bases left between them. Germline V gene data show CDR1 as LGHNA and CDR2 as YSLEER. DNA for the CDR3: TGCGCCAGCAGCCCCGACACCTCCTACGAGCAGTACTTC. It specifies CASSPDTSYEQYF.

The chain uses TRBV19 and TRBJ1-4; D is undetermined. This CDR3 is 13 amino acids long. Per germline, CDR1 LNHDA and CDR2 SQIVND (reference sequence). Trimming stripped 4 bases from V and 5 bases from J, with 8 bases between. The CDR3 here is CASSKPSNEKLFF. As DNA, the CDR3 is TGTGCCAGTAGTAAACCTAGCAATGAAAAACTGTTTTTT.

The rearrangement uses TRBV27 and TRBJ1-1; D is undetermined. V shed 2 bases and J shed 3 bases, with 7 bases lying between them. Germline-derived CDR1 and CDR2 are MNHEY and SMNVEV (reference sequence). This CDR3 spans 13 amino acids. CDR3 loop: CASSLKTYTEAFF. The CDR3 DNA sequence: TGTGCCAGCAGTTTAAAGACCTACACTGAAGCTTTCTTT.

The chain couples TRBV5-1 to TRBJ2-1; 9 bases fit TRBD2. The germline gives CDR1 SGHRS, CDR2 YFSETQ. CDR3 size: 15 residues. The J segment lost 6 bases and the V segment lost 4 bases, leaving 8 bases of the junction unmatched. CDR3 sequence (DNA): TGCGCCAGCAGCAGAATAGCGGGAGAGGTCAATGAGCAGTTCTTC. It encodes CASSRIAGEVNEQFF.

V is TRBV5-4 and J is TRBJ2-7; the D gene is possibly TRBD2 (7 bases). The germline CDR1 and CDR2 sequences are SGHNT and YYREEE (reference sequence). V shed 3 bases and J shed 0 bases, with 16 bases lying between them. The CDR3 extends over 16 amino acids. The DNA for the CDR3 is TGTGCCAGCAGCTGGGGGGGCCCGGTCTCCTCCTACGAGCAGTACTTC. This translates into CASSWGGPVSSYEQYF.

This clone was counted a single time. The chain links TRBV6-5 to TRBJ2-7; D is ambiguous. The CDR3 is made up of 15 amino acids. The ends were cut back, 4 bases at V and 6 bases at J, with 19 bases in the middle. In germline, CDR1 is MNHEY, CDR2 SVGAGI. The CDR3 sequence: CASSSVKGWSGEQYF. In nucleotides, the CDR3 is TGTGCCAGCAGTTCGGTCAAGGGCTGGTCCGGCGAGCAGTACTTC.

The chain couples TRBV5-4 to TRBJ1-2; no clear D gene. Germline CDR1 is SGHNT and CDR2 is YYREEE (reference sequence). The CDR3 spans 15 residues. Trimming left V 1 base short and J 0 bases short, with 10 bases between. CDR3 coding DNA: TGTGCCAGCAGCTTGAAGGGAAGCGCTAACTATGGCTACACCTTC. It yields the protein CASSLKGSANYGYTF.

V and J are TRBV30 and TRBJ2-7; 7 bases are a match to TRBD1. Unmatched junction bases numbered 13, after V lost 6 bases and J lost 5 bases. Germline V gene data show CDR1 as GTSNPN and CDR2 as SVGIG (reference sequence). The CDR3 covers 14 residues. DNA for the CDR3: TGTGCCTGCGTCCGAAGGGGGCGTCTAGACGAGCAGTACTTC. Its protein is CACVRRGRLDEQYF. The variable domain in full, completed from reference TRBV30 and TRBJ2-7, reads SQTIHQWPATLVQPVGSPLSLECTVEGTSNPNLYWYRQAAGRGLQLLFYSVGIGQISSEVPQNLSASRPQDRQFILSSKKLLLSDSGFYLCACVRRGRLDEQYFGPGTRLTVT.

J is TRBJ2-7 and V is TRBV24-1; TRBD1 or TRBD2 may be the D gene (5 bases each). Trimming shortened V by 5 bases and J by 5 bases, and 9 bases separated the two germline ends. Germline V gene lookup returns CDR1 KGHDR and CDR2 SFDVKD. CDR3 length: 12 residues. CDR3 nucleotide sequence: TGTGCCACCAGTGGGGGACGGGACGAGCAGTACTTC. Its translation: CATSGGRDEQYF.

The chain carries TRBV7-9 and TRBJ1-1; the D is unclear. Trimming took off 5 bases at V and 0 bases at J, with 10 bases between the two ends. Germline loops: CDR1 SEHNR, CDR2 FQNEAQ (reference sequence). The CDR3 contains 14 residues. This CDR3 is CASSPSRMNTEAFF. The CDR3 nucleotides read TGTGCCAGCAGCCCGTCGAGGATGAACACTGAAGCTTTCTTT.

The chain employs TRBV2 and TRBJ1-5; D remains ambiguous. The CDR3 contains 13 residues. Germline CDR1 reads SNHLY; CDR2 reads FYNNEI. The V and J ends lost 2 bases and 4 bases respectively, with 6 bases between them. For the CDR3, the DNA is TGTGCCAGCAGTGAAATGAGGAATCAGCCCCAGCATTTT. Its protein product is CASSEMRNQPQHF.

CDR3 residues: CASSFSGTSTDTQYF. The CDR3 nucleotides read TGTGCCAGCAGTTTTAGCGGGACTAGCACAGATACGCAGTATTTT. V gene TRBV5-8 combines with J gene TRBJ2-3; TRBD2 aligns across 8 bases. Trimming removed 5 bases from V and 0 bases from J; junction bases left unmatched: 5. The CDR3 sequence is 15 residues long. Germline V gene lookup returns CDR1 SGHTS and CDR2 YDEGEE.